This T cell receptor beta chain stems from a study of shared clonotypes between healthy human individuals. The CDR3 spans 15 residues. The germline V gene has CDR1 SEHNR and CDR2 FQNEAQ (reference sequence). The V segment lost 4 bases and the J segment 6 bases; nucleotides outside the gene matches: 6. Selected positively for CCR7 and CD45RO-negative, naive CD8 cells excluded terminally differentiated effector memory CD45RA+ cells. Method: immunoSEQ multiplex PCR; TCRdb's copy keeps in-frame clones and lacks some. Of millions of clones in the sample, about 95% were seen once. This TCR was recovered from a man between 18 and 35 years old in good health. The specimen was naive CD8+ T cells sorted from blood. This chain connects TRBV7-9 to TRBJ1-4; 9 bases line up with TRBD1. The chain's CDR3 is CASSSPGQGYEKLFF. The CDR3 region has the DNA TGTGCCAGCAGCTCTCCGGGACAGGGCTATGAAAAACTGTTTTTT.